A selection of T cell receptor beta chains follows, all from one sample in a study of blood T cell repertoires in COVID-19. Here immunoSEQ multiplex PCR was the method, and the copy in TCRdb shows in-frame clones only, minus some. The table shows more than 25,000 clones, with approximately 94% occurring only once. The sequenced sample consisted of peripheral blood. The receptors were sampled from a human donor with active COVID-19. The donor label of this sample is uncertain. Both conserved end residues are part of each CDR3. D genes are given only for firm matches. Clone sizes are given selectively: once, few, many, or a class where the clone is expanded.

clone size	V gene	CDR3 length	J gene	D gene	CDR3 DNA	CDR3 protein
.	TRBV5-1	14	TRBJ2-1	TRBD2	TGCGCCAGCAAGGTGGCGGGAGCATACAATGAGCAGTTCTTC	CASKVAGAYNEQFF
.	TRBV6-1	15	TRBJ2-1	.	TGTGCCAGCAGTGAAGTTGGGGGGGCGGCTTTTGAGCAGTTCTTC	CASSEVGGAAFEQFF
.	TRBV7-9	15	TRBJ2-3	TRBD2	TGTGCCAGCAGCTGGTCTAGCGGACGGGCAGATACGCAGTATTTT	CASSWSSGRADTQYF
few	TRBV6-6	16	TRBJ2-7	.	TGTGCCAGCAGTTACTCGACCCCCACTTCGGCGGCGCGAAGGCTCTTC	CASSYSTPTSAARRLF
.	TRBV30	13	TRBJ1-1	TRBD1	TGTGCCTGGAGTGGACAGGGGAGGACTGAAGCTTTCTTT	CAWSGQGRTEAFF
.	TRBV5-1	15	TRBJ2-2	TRBD1	TGCGCCAGCAGTTGGGGACAGGGGGCGACCGGGGAGCTGTTTTTT	CASSWGQGATGELFF
.	TRBV5-1	14	TRBJ2-3	.	TGCGCCAGCAGACAGGGATCCGGTGCAGATACGCAGTATTTT	CASRQGSGADTQYF
.	TRBV29-1	12	TRBJ2-1	TRBD2	TGCAGCGTTGAACGGGGGGGCAATGAGCAGTTCTTC	CSVERGGNEQFF
.	TRBV3-1/TRBV3-2	16	TRBJ2-1	.	TGTGCCAGCAGCCAAGGGGACACGAGCTCCTACAATGAGCAGTTCTTC	CASSQGDTSSYNEQFF
.	TRBV18	17	TRBJ1-1	TRBD1	TGTGCCAGCTCACTCCTAGTTTGGACAGGGGTGAACACTGAAGCTTTCTTT	CASSLLVWTGVNTEAFF
.	TRBV19	16	TRBJ2-1	TRBD1	TGTGCCAGTTCCAGGCAAGCCGGGACAGGGACGAATGAGCAGTTCTTC	CASSRQAGTGTNEQFF
.	TRBV7-9	15	TRBJ2-1	TRBD2	TGTGCCAGCAGCCGCCCGGCGGGAGGGTTGAATGAGCAGTTCTTC	CASSRPAGGLNEQFF
.	TRBV7-2	15	TRBJ1-5	TRBD1	TGTGCCAGCAGCATTGGGACAGGGAGGCATCAGCCCCAGCATTTT	CASSIGTGRHQPQHF
.	TRBV19	16	TRBJ2-5	TRBD2	TGTGCCAGTAGGGTAGGGACTAGCGGAAACCAAGAGACCCAGTACTTC	CASRVGTSGNQETQYF
.	TRBV7-9	15	TRBJ2-7	TRBD1	TGTGCCAGCAGCCCCCCAGGGGGCAGCCTCTACGAGCAGTACTTC	CASSPPGGSLYEQYF
few	TRBV30	12	TRBJ1-6	.	TGTGCCTGGAGTACCCGGAATTCACCCCTCCACTTT	CAWSTRNSPLHF
.	TRBV6-1	16	TRBJ2-3	.	TGTGCCAGCAGTGAGGGTCACGGGGGTCGCACAGATACGCAGTATTTT	CASSEGHGGRTDTQYF
.	TRBV18	14	TRBJ1-1	.	TGTGCCAGCTCACCAGACAGTTTGAACACTGAAGCTTTCTTT	CASSPDSLNTEAFF
.	TRBV2	15	TRBJ2-3	.	TGTGCCAGCAGTTCACAGCAATCTAGCACAGATACGCAGTATTTT	CASSSQQSSTDTQYF
once	TRBV18	18	TRBJ2-4	TRBD1	TGTGCCAGCTCACAAGACCCCGGGACAGGCTTCCCCAAAAACATTCAGTACTTC	CASSQDPGTGFPKNIQYF
.	TRBV5-1	16	TRBJ2-2	TRBD1	TGCGCCAGCAGGCCGCCCGGGACAGGGGACGCCGGGGAGCTGTTTTTT	CASRPPGTGDAGELFF
.	TRBV27	21	TRBJ2-2	TRBD2	TGTGCCAGCAGTTTGGGGCCTTTTGCTAGCGGGAGGTGGTCCGGCACCGGGGAGCTGTTTTTT	CASSLGPFASGRWSGTGELFF
.	TRBV7-9	16	TRBJ2-2	.	TGTGCCAGCAGCTTAAAGGGGCCCTCGAACACCGGGGAGCTGTTTTTT	CASSLKGPSNTGELFF
.	TRBV7-9	15	TRBJ2-3	.	TGTGCCAGCAGCTCCAGAGAGGAAAGCACAGATACGCAGTATTTT	CASSSREESTDTQYF
.	TRBV20-1	11	TRBJ2-1	.	TGCAGTGCTAGAGATCGGAATGAGCAGTTCTTC	CSARDRNEQFF
.	TRBV6-2/TRBV6-3	13	TRBJ1-2	.	TGTGCCAGCAGTTACGAGGAAGCCTATGGCTACACCTTC	CASSYEEAYGYTF
.	TRBV5-1	14	TRBJ2-5	.	TGCGCCAGCAGCTCGCAGGGCGTTAGAGAGACCCAGTACTTC	CASSSQGVRETQYF
.	TRBV24-1	17	TRBJ2-6	TRBD1	TGTGCCACCAGTGATAGCAGGACAGGGAGTGGGGCCAACGTCCTGACTTTC	CATSDSRTGSGANVLTF
.	TRBV7-2	16	TRBJ1-4	TRBD1	TGTGCCAGCAGCACCCCCGGGAGGACAGGGGATGAAAAACTGTTTTTT	CASSTPGRTGDEKLFF
.	TRBV19	18	TRBJ2-2	.	TGTGCCAGTATCCCACAGGGTCGAACCAGCCAAAGCGCCGGGGAGCTGTTTTTT	CASIPQGRTSQSAGELFF
.	TRBV9	19	TRBJ2-1	TRBD2	TGTGCCAGCAGCGTCAACCCACTGGGACTAGGTAGTTTGTCGGATGAGCAGTTCTTC	CASSVNPLGLGSLSDEQFF
once	TRBV9	15	TRBJ1-2	.	TGTGCCAGCAGCGCGGGGGGGTTGCAGGTATATGGCTACACCTTC	CASSAGGLQVYGYTF
.	TRBV9	16	TRBJ2-1	TRBD2	TGTGCCAGCAGCCCCAGAGGGCTAGCGGGAGCCAATGAGCAGTTCTTC	CASSPRGLAGANEQFF
.	TRBV27	15	TRBJ2-1	TRBD2	TGTGCCAGCAGTTTATTAGCGGGAGTCTACAATGAGCAGTTCTTC	CASSLLAGVYNEQFF
.	TRBV19	14	TRBJ1-2	.	TGTGCCAGTAGTCTCAACACAGGGAACTATGGCTACACCTTC	CASSLNTGNYGYTF
.	TRBV5-4	14	TRBJ2-2	TRBD1	TGTGCCAGCAGCCGGACAGGGGAGACCGGGGAGCTGTTTTTT	CASSRTGETGELFF
once	TRBV4-3	17	TRBJ2-3	.	TGCGCCAGCAGCCAAGATCGCACTCCTTCTTTTGGAGATACGCAGTATTTT	CASSQDRTPSFGDTQYF
.	TRBV4-1	15	TRBJ1-5	.	TGCGCCAGCAGCCAAGGGTGGGCCTTCAATCAGCCCCAGCATTTT	CASSQGWAFNQPQHF
.	TRBV6-5	15	TRBJ2-7	.	TGTGCCAGCAGACCGGTGGGCAGTAGCTCCTACGAGCAGTACTTC	CASRPVGSSSYEQYF
.	TRBV2	14	TRBJ2-7	TRBD2	TGTGCCAGCACCGTAGCGGGAGATAAGAACGAGCAGTACTTC	CASTVAGDKNEQYF
.	TRBV29-1	14	TRBJ2-7	TRBD1	TGCAGCGCTCTCACGGGACAGGGGGCCTACGAGCAGTACTTC	CSALTGQGAYEQYF
.	TRBV7-2	15	TRBJ1-3	.	TGTGCCAGCAGCAGAGAGGTCCTCTCTGGAAACACCATATATTTT	CASSREVLSGNTIYF
.	TRBV7-7	18	TRBJ2-2	TRBD1	TGTGCTAGCAGCTTAGCCCCTCCGGGACAGGGCTCTAGGGGGGAGCTGTTTTTT	CASSLAPPGQGSRGELFF
.	TRBV7-9	13	TRBJ1-1	.	TGTGCCAGCAGCTTAGCGGGGACTGGCGAAGCTTTCTTT	CASSLAGTGEAFF
.	TRBV18	11	TRBJ2-7	.	TGTGCCAGCCGTTTAGAGTACGAGCAGTACTTC	CASRLEYEQYF
.	TRBV25-1	14	TRBJ2-1	TRBD2	TGTGCCAGCCTTAATAGCGGGGGGGCCTATGAGCAGTTCTTC	CASLNSGGAYEQFF
once	TRBV5-1	17	TRBJ2-1	TRBD2	TGCGCCAGCAGCTTGATCAGCGGGAGGCCCTCCTACAATGAGCAGTTCTTC	CASSLISGRPSYNEQFF
.	TRBV5-1	15	TRBJ2-1	.	TGCGCCAGCAGCCTTGGGGGACAAAACTACAATGAGCAGTTCTTC	CASSLGGQNYNEQFF
.	TRBV6-2/TRBV6-3	16	TRBJ2-7	TRBD1	TGTGCCAGCAGTTACTCCTCGAGGACAGGGCACTACGAGCAGTACTTC	CASSYSSRTGHYEQYF
.	TRBV6-5	14	TRBJ2-7	TRBD1	TGTGCCAGCAGAGGACAGGTCAGCTCCTACGAGCAGTACTTC	CASRGQVSSYEQYF
.	TRBV5-5	14	TRBJ2-1	.	TGTGCCAGCAGCCCAATGAACAGGATACATGAGCAGTTCTTC	CASSPMNRIHEQFF
.	TRBV6-5	12	TRBJ1-1	.	TGTGCCAGCAGTTACCGCGGGGGTGAAGCTTTCTTT	CASSYRGGEAFF
.	TRBV6-5	13	TRBJ1-2	.	TGTGCCAGCAGTCCCTCCAGGTTTTCCAGCTACACCTTC	CASSPSRFSSYTF
.	TRBV28	15	TRBJ1-1	TRBD1	TGTGCCAGCAGTTCCCCGACAGGGGTGGGCACTGAAGCTTTCTTT	CASSSPTGVGTEAFF
.	TRBV6-6	16	TRBJ2-3	TRBD2	TGTGCCAGCAGTTACGCCGGGGGGGGAAACACAGATACGCAGTATTTT	CASSYAGGGNTDTQYF
.	TRBV28	14	TRBJ1-1	.	TGTGCCAGCAGAACCAGGGGATGGAGCACTGAAGCTTTCTTT	CASRTRGWSTEAFF
.	TRBV19	15	TRBJ2-1	TRBD1	TGTGCCAGTAGTTCCCGGGACAGGGGGTTCGATGAGCAGTTCTTC	CASSSRDRGFDEQFF
.	TRBV5-1	16	TRBJ1-6	TRBD1	TGCGCCAGCAGCTTGGCGGGACAGGGAAGTAATTCACCCCTCCACTTT	CASSLAGQGSNSPLHF
.	TRBV27	17	TRBJ1-1	.	TGTGCCAGCACGGCATCGCGGGGGGCGTACCCGTACACTGAAGCTTTCTTT	CASTASRGAYPYTEAFF